Listed here are 28 T cell receptor beta chains from one sample, sequenced in a study of T cell repertoires in cytomegalovirus infection. MiXCR, applied by TCRdb to the reads, yields one record per CDR3 protein. The sample consists of about 310,000 distinct CDR3 sequences, 9.6% of them appearing once. Material for sequencing was PBMCs. The receptors come from a human donor in good health (CMV status not recorded). Some clones in this sample may be carry-over from other donors' samples.

This clonotype was seen a few times. The chain couples TRBV6-2 or TRBV6-3 to TRBJ1-4, with D perhaps matching TRBD1 (5 bases). The germline V gene encodes CDR1 MNHEY and CDR2 SVGEGT. The V end lost 2 bases, the J end lost 5 bases, and 12 bases lay between the germline ends. The CDR3 runs 15 residues. Here the CDR3 reads CASSYNAGMNEKLFF. In DNA form, the CDR3 reads TGTGCCAGCAGTTACAATGCAGGGATGAATGAAAAACTGTTTTTT.

The chain couples TRBV20-1 to TRBJ1-5, with D uncertain. CDR1 and CDR2 (germline): DFQATT, SNEGSKA (reference sequence). This CDR3 comprises 14 residues. With 0 bases removed from V and 3 bases from J, the gap between germline ends came to 9 bases. The CDR3 protein is CSARDRMSNQPQHF. The CDR3 bases are TGCAGTGCTAGAGATAGGATGTCCAATCAGCCCCAGCATTTT.

This clonotype showed up just a few times. The V call is TRBV29-1, the J call TRBJ1-1; TRBD1 matches at 11 bases. V shed 3 bases and J 9 bases; nucleotides not matched to a gene: 12. Per germline, CDR1 SQVTM and CDR2 ANQGSEA. This CDR3 is 15 amino acids long. The CDR3 DNA reads TGCAGCGTTGACGTTTCTACTGGGACAGGGGGTAAAGCTTTCTTT. This codes for CSVDVSTGTGGKAFF. Based on the CDR3 plus reference TRBV29-1 and TRBJ1-1, the full variable domain is SAVISQKPSRDICQRGTSLTIQCQVDSQVTMMFWYRQQPGQSLTLIATANQGSEATYESGFVIDKFPISRPNLTFSTLTVSNMSPEDSSIYLCSVDVSTGTGGKAFFGQGTRLTVV.

In its sample, this clonotype was seen many times. The gene calls are TRBV20-1 and TRBJ2-4, with TRBD2 identical over 9 bases. Germline trimming cut 1 base from V and 3 bases from J; bases unmatched to any gene: 10. Germline loops: CDR1 DFQATT, CDR2 SNEGSKA (reference sequence). The CDR3 is 17 amino acids. The CDR3 nucleotides are TGCAGTGCTAGAGTTGCGGGGGGGAGTATGGTCAAAAACATTCAGTACTTC. Translated, it gives CSARVAGGSMVKNIQYF.

The sample holds a few counts of this clonotype. The V call is TRBV27, the J call TRBJ1-1; D remains unclear. The CDR3 has 15 amino acids. CDR1 MNHEY and CDR2 SMNVEV come from the germline V gene (reference sequence). Trimming removed 5 bases from V and 0 bases from J, with 13 bases in between. CDR3 DNA: TGTGCCAGCAGTCCGAGGACGGACTTGAACACTGAAGCTTTCTTT. Its translation is CASSPRTDLNTEAFF.

The sample holds many counts of this clonotype. J is TRBJ1-4 and V is TRBV28; D is unresolved. V lost 6 bases and J lost 3, with 17 bases in between. Germline V gene lookup returns CDR1 MDHEN and CDR2 SYDVKM. The CDR3 runs 16 residues. The CDR3 region is CASSLIGNQPNEKLFF. The CDR3 DNA reads as TGTGCCAGCAGCCTTATCGGGAATCAGCCTAATGAAAAACTGTTTTTT.

In its sample, this clonotype was seen a few times. This rearrangement joins TRBV6-5 to TRBJ1-1; 7 nucleotides agree with TRBD1. The junction had 10 bases not matched to a gene; V was cut back by 5 bases and J by 10 bases. Germline assignment: CDR1 MNHEY and CDR2 SVGAGI. The CDR3 is 13 amino acids. CDR3 nucleotides: TGTGCCAGCAGTCCTCGCGACAGGGAGGGAGCTTTCTTT. Protein product: CASSPRDREGAFF.

Many counts were recorded for this clonotype. CDR3 protein: CSALNGGRATEAFF. Written as DNA, the CDR3 is TGCAGCGCCTTAAACGGGGGTAGAGCCACTGAAGCTTTCTTT. This sequence joins TRBV29-1 and TRBJ1-1; possible D gene TRBD1, 5 bases. V lost 7 bases, J lost 4 bases, and 19 bases lay in between. CDR3 length: 14 residues. Germline V lookup: CDR1 SQVTM, CDR2 ANQGSEA.

Notes on this clonotype: This clone may be a read error of a much larger clone one base away. The chain links TRBV18 to TRBJ1-1; TRBD1 is a possible D gene (5 bases). The CDR3 is made up of 14 amino acids. The germline gives CDR1 KGHSH, CDR2 LQKENI. The CDR3 DNA follows: TGTACCAGCTCCCGTGGGGGATCGGAGACTGAAGCTTTCTTT. It yields the protein CTSSRGGSETEAFF.

The chain carries TRBV14 and TRBJ1-4, with TRBD1 identical over 7 bases. The V and J ends lost 1 base and 8 bases, in that order; junction bases with no gene match: 10. This CDR3 has 16 residues. CDR1 is SGHDN, CDR2 FVKESK, per germline. The CDR3 DNA reads as TGTGCCAGCAGCCAAGGAGGTGGGACAGCTCGGGAAAAACTGTTTTTT. Protein sequence: CASSQGGGTAREKLFF.

This clonotype was detected many times. J is TRBJ2-5 and V is TRBV5-1; 9 nucleotides agree with TRBD1. From germline, CDR1 is SGHRS and CDR2 YFSETQ. V shed 4 bases, J shed 5 bases, and the junction held 15 bases outside the gene matches. The CDR3 length is 17 residues. The CDR3 loop is CASSQGTGYSRQETQYF. In nucleotides, the CDR3 is TGCGCCAGCAGCCAAGGGACAGGGTACTCCCGTCAGGAGACCCAGTACTTC.

This clonotype came up a few times. As DNA, the CDR3 is TGCAGTGCTAGGGGAATGACAGGGGCCTACGAGCAGTACGTC. Residues: CSARGMTGAYEQYV. The chain carries TRBV20-1 and TRBJ2-7, with 8 bases fitting TRBD1. V lost 3 bases and J lost 2; bases outside the gene matches: 6. The CDR3 extends over 14 amino acids. Germline V gene lookup returns CDR1 DFQATT and CDR2 SNEGSKA (reference sequence).

This clonotype has at least ten counts. This chain joins TRBV7-8 and TRBJ1-5; 7 positions match TRBD1. Germline lookup yields CDR1 SGHVS and CDR2 FQNEAQ. The V segment lost 5 bases and the J segment 2 bases; nucleotides outside the gene matches: 9. CDR3 length: 16 amino acids. As DNA, the CDR3 is TGTGCCAGCAGCCGTTTTCCAGGGGGGCGCAATCAGCCCCAGCATTTT. Its translation is CASSRFPGGRNQPQHF.

There are many counts of this clonotype. The chain has TRBV5-5 and TRBJ2-7, with 9 bases aligning to TRBD2. Germline CDR1 and CDR2: SGHKS and YYEKEE (reference sequence). V shed 1 base, J shed 4 bases, and the junction held 12 bases outside the gene matches. The CDR3 contains 17 residues. The CDR3 is CASSLRGAGGPGYEQYV. The CDR3 DNA reads as TGTGCCAGCAGCTTGAGGGGCGCGGGGGGGCCTGGTTACGAGCAGTACGTC.

The J gene is TRBJ2-3, the V gene TRBV24-1; D gene uncertain. The CDR3 extends over 15 amino acids. V shed 5 bases and J shed 0 bases, with 11 bases lying between them. CDR1 is KGHDR and CDR2 is SFDVKD in the germline V gene. CDR3 in amino acids: CATSARKTSTDTQYF. The CDR3 DNA reads TGTGCCACCAGTGCCAGAAAGACAAGCACAGATACGCAGTATTTT.

This clonotype was counted ten times or more. V gene TRBV7-3 combines with J gene TRBJ1-1, with D hard to call. The CDR3 consists of 14 residues. Germline V gene data show CDR1 as SGHTA and CDR2 as FQGTGA. V was cut by 5 bases and J by 0 bases, with 10 bases left in between. Written as DNA, the CDR3 is TGTGCCAGCAGCCCCGGCCCGATGAACACTGAAGCTTTCTTT. It encodes CASSPGPMNTEAFF.

This clonotype was detected a few times. The genes are TRBV28 and TRBJ2-2, with D possibly TRBD2 on 5 matching bases. With 3 bases removed from V and 4 bases from J, the gap between germline ends came to 12 bases. The CDR3 loop spans 15 amino acids. Germline V CDR1 and CDR2: MDHEN, SYDVKM. CDR3 amino acids: CASSFRSRVTGELFF. CDR3 sequence (DNA): TGTGCCAGCAGTTTTAGGTCGAGGGTCACCGGGGAGCTGTTTTTT.

This clonotype was observed many times. The V and J genes are TRBV19 and TRBJ2-2; D remains unclear. The CDR3 sequence is 15 residues long. Trimming removed 3 bases at V and 7 bases at J, with 15 bases between. The germline V gene encodes CDR1 LNHDA and CDR2 SQIVND (reference sequence). The CDR3 here is CASSIVGISDGELFF. The CDR3 DNA sequence: TGTGCCAGTAGTATTGTAGGGATTTCCGACGGGGAGCTGTTTTTT.

This clonotype was picked up many times. The rearrangement joins TRBV4-1 to TRBJ2-3; D is unclear. Germline V gives CDR1 MGHRA, CDR2 YSYEKL. The CDR3 consists of 15 residues. V was cut by 0 bases and J by 2 bases, with 9 bases left in between. Here the CDR3 reads CASSQDSPYTDTQYF. CDR3 DNA: TGCGCCAGCAGCCAAGACTCGCCCTACACAGATACGCAGTATTTT.

The J gene is TRBJ2-2, the V gene TRBV20-1, with D tentatively TRBD1 (7 bases). This CDR3 comprises 15 residues. The V gene lost 1 base and the J gene lost 2 bases, with 11 bases spanning the gap. Germline loops: CDR1 DFQATT, CDR2 SNEGSKA (reference sequence). CDR3 amino acids: CSARGGDSNTGELFF. The CDR3 DNA follows: TGCAGTGCTAGAGGGGGGGACAGCAACACCGGGGAGCTGTTTTTT.

This clonotype was found many times. The chain carries TRBV11-2 and TRBJ1-1; tentative D call: TRBD1 (6 bases). CDR1 and CDR2 (germline): SGHAT, FQNNGV. This CDR3 spans 16 amino acids. Trimming shortened V by 4 bases and J by 1 base, and 16 bases separated the two germline ends. The CDR3 is CASSSWGGRANTEAFF. CDR3 DNA: TGTGCCAGCAGCTCGTGGGGGGGCAGGGCGAACACTGAAGCTTTCTTT. Together with reference TRBV11-2 and TRBJ1-1, the CDR3 gives the full variable domain: EAGVAQSPRYKIIEKRQSVAFWCNPISGHATLYWYQQILGQGPKLLIQFQNNGVVDDSQLPKDRFSAERLKGVDSTLKIQPAKLEDSAVYLCASSSWGGRANTEAFFGQGTRLTVV.

This clonotype was detected ten times or more. The chain uses TRBV12-3 or TRBV12-4 and TRBJ1-3; D unclear. V was clipped by 6 bases and J by 4 bases, with 7 bases between them. This CDR3 comprises 12 residues. CDR3 loop: CASSPKGNTIYF. CDR3 sequence (DNA): TGTGCCAGCAGCCCTAAGGGAAACACCATATATTTT.

Ten or more counts support this clonotype. The CDR3 nucleotides are TGTGCCAGCACCCTGGGGGGGACAGTTGCTGAGCAGTTCTTC. Translating it yields CASTLGGTVAEQFF. The chain employs TRBV28 and TRBJ2-1; TRBD1 or TRBD2 may be the D gene (7 bases each). CDR1 and CDR2 (germline): MDHEN, SYDVKM. CDR3 size: 14 residues. Trimming left V 7 bases short and J 9 bases short, with 19 bases between. Full variable domain (rest looked up from reference TRBV28 and TRBJ2-1): DVKVTQSSRYLVKRTGEKVFLECVQDMDHENMFWYRQDPGLGLRLIYFSYDVKMKEKGDIPEGYSVSREKKERFSLILESASTNQTSMYLCASTLGGTVAEQFFGPGTRLTVL.

V is TRBV28 and J is TRBJ1-5; D may be TRBD1 (6 bases). The germline CDR1 and CDR2 sequences are MDHEN and SYDVKM. V was pared by 7 bases and J by 0 bases, with 19 bases between. The CDR3 sequence is 17 residues long. The CDR3 here is CASTQTYGTISNQPQHF. Here the CDR3 DNA reads TGTGCCAGCACCCAGACCTACGGGACAATTAGCAATCAGCCCCAGCATTTT.

This clonotype was detected a few times. V and J are TRBV2 and TRBJ2-7; 11 bases are shared with TRBD1. V trimming: 11 bases; J trimming: 0 bases; junction bases outside the gene matches: 21. CDR3 length equals 19 residues. Germline assignment: CDR1 SNHLY and CDR2 FYNNEI. The CDR3 loop reads CAGKRVGTGGLISSYEQYF. The CDR3 nucleotides read TGTGCCGGCAAAAGAGTGGGGACAGGGGGACTTATTAGCTCCTACGAGCAGTACTTC.

This clonotype was counted many times. This chain links TRBV6-2 or TRBV6-3 with TRBJ2-7, with 7 positions matching TRBD2. This CDR3 contains 13 residues. Germline V lookup: CDR1 MNHEY, CDR2 SVGEGT. V shed 5 bases, J shed 6 bases, and the junction held 7 bases outside the gene matches. The DNA for the CDR3 is TGTGCCAGCAGTACCTCGGGGAGGGGCGAGCAGTACGTC. This encodes CASSTSGRGEQYV.

The sample holds a few counts of this clonotype. The chain uses TRBV20-1 and TRBJ1-5; D not certain. This CDR3 region has 15 residues. Between the trimmed V and J ends, which lost 1 base and 2 bases, there was a span of 12 bases. Germline assignment: CDR1 DFQATT and CDR2 SNEGSKA (reference sequence). This CDR3 is CSARVSGRRNQPQHF. DNA of the CDR3: TGCAGTGCTAGAGTCTCTGGGAGGCGCAATCAGCCCCAGCATTTT.

The chain uses TRBV19 and TRBJ1-1; maybe TRBD1 (6 bases). From germline, CDR1 is LNHDA and CDR2 SQIVND (reference sequence). This CDR3 contains 13 residues. Trimming shortened V by 3 bases and J by 4 bases, and 9 bases separated the two germline ends. Written as DNA, the CDR3 is TGTGCCAGTAGTATGAGAGGGGGCACTGAAGCTTTCTTT. It yields the protein CASSMRGGTEAFF.